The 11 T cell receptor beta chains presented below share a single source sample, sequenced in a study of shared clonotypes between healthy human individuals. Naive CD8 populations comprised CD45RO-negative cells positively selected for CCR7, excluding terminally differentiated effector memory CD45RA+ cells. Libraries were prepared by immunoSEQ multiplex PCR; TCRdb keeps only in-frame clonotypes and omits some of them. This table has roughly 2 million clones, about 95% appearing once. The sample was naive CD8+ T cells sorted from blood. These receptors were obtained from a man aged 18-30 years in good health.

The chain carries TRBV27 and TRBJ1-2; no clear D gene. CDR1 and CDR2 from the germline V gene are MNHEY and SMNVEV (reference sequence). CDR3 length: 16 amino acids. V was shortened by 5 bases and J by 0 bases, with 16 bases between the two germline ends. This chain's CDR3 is CASSPFPPVTNYGYTF. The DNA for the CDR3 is TGTGCCAGCAGTCCGTTCCCGCCAGTCACTAACTATGGCTACACCTTC.

CDR3 region: CASSFGPMSSYNEQFF. In nucleotides, the CDR3 is TGTGCCAGCAGCTTTGGACCCATGAGCTCCTACAATGAGCAGTTCTTC. The chain couples TRBV5-6 to TRBJ2-1; D gene unclear. The CDR3 consists of 16 residues. Germline V gives CDR1 SGHDT, CDR2 YYEEEE. V was shortened by 2 bases and J by 0 bases, with 12 bases between the two germline ends.

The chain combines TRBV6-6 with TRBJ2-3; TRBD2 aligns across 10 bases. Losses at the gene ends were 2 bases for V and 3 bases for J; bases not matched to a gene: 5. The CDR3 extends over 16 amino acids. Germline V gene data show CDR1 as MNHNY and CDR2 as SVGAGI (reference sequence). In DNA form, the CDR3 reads TGTGCCAGCAGTTACCCCGGACTAGCGGAGACAGATACGCAGTATTTT. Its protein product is CASSYPGLAETDTQYF.

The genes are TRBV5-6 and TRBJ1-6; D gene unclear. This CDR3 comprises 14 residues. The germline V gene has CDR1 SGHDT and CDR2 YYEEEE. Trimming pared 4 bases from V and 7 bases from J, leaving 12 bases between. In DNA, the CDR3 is TGTGCCAGCAGCGTACCCGGGCTCAATTCACCCCTCCACTTT. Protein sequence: CASSVPGLNSPLHF.

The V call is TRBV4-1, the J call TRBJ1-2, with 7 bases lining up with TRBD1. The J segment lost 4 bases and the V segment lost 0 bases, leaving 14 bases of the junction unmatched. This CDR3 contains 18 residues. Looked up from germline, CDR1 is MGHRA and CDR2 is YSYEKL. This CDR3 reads CASSQELQTGMAGYGYTF. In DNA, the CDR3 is TGCGCCAGCAGCCAAGAGCTACAGACAGGGATGGCGGGCTATGGCTACACCTTC.

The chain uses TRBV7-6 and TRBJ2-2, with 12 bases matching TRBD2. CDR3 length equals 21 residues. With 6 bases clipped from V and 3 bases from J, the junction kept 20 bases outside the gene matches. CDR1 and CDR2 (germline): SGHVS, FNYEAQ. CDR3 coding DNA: TGTGCCAGCAGAAATACCCTGGCCGGGACTAGCGGGTGGGGGGACACCGGGGAGCTGTTTTTT. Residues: CASRNTLAGTSGWGDTGELFF.

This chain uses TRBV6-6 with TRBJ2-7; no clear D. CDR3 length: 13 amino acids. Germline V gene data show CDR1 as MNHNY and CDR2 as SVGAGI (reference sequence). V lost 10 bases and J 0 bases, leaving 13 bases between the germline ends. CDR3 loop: CANSPGSSYEQYF. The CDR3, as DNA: TGTGCCAATTCACCAGGCAGCTCCTACGAGCAGTACTTC.

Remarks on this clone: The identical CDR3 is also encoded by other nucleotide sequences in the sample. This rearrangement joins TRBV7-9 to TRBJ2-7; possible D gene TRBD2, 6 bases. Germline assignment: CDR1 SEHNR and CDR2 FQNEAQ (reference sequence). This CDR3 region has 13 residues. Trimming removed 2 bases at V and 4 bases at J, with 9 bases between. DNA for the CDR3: TGTGCCAGCAGCTTACCGGGGGTTTACGAGCAGTACTTC. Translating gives CASSLPGVYEQYF.

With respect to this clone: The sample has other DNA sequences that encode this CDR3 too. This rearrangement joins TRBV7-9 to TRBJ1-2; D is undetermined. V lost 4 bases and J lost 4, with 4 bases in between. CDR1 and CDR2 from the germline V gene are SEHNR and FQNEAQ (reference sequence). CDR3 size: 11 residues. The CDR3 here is CASSSSYGYTF. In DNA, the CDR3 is TGTGCCAGCAGCTCGTCCTATGGCTACACCTTC.

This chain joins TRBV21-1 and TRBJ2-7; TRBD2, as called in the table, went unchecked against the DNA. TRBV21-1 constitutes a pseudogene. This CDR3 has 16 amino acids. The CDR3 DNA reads TGTGCCAGCAGCCTACGGAGGCTATTAAACCCCTACGAGCAGTACTTC. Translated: CASSLRRLLNPYEQYF.

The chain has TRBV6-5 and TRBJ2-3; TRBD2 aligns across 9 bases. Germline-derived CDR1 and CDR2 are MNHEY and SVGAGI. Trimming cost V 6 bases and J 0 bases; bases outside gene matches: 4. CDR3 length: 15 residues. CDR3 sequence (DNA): TGTGCCAGCAGCGAGCTAGCGGGAAGCACAGATACGCAGTATTTT. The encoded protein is CASSELAGSTDTQYF.